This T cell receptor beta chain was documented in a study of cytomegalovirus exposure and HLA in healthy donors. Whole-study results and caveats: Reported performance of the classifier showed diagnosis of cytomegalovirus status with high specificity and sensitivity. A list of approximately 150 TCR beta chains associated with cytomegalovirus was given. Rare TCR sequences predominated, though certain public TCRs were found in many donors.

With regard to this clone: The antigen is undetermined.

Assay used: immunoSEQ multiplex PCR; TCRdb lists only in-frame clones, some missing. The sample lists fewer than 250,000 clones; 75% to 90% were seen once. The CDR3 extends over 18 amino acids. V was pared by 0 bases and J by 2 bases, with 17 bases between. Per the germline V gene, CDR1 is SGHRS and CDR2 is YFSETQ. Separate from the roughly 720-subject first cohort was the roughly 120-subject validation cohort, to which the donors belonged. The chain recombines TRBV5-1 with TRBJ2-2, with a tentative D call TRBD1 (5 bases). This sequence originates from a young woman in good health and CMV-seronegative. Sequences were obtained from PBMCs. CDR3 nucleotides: TGCGCCAGCAGCTTGGCCTCGTGGGGCCAATCTAACACCGGGGAGCTGTTTTTT. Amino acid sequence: CASSLASWGQSNTGELFF.